This T cell receptor beta chain appears in the sequencing data of a study of OX40 agonist ivuxolimab in advanced cancers. Study context: Six ivuxolimab dose levels, 0.01 to 10 mg/kg, were given intravenously every 2 weeks. Study-level points and caveats: Researchers did not establish what antigens the expanded peripheral T cells target.

A word on this clone: What it binds is unknown.

Deletions cut 5 bases from V and 1 base from J, with 23 bases between. Germline V lookup: CDR1 PRHDT, CDR2 FYEKMQ (reference sequence). The CDR3 spans 19 residues. Libraries were prepared by immunoSEQ multiplex PCR; TCRdb keeps only in-frame clonotypes and omits some of them. The data show roughly 73,000 clones, roughly 84% seen once. The sample consisted of CD4+ or CD8+ T cells sorted from blood, taken in a trial of the OX40 agonist ivuxolimab. The chain links TRBV13 to TRBJ2-2; the D is unclear. The sequence was collected from an adult with an advanced solid tumor such as melanoma, head and neck, liver or kidney cancer. The CDR3 sequence is CASSLTFGPVLKNTGELFF. DNA for the CDR3: TGTGCCAGCAGCCTAACATTCGGCCCGGTACTAAAGAACACCGGGGAGCTGTTTTTT.